These 25 T cell receptor beta chains came from one sample sequenced in a study of cytomegalovirus exposure and HLA in healthy donors. In the PCR, 60 Vbeta and 13 Jbeta primers were used. Sequenced by immunoSEQ multiplex PCR; TCRdb stores in-frame clones only, minus some. The table lists roughly 190,000 clones, around 84% of them singletons. Sequencing was performed on PBMCs. The source is a woman aged 18 to 35 in good health and CMV-seronegative.

This chain uses TRBV7-9 with TRBJ2-5; 8 bases match TRBD2. Germline assignment: CDR1 SEHNR and CDR2 FQNEAQ (reference sequence). The CDR3 contains 13 residues. V lost 5 bases to trimming and J lost 3 bases; unmatched junction nucleotides: 2. The CDR3 reads CASSLSGEETQYF. The CDR3 bases are TGTGCCAGCAGCCTTAGCGGGGAAGAGACCCAGTACTTC.

The V call is TRBV15, the J call TRBJ2-5; D unresolved. Per the germline V gene, CDR1 is LNHNV and CDR2 is YYDKDF (reference sequence). This CDR3 contains 12 residues. The V end lost 0 bases, the J end lost 5 bases, and 4 bases lay between the germline ends. DNA of the CDR3: TGTGCCACCAGCAGAGACGGTGAGACCCAGTACTTC. Amino acid sequence: CATSRDGETQYF.

The chain combines TRBV5-4 with TRBJ2-3, with 9 bases matching TRBD1. Germline values: CDR1 SGHNT, CDR2 YYREEE (reference sequence). This CDR3 spans 16 amino acids. J gave up 2 bases and V 4 bases, and 8 bases lay outside the gene matches. CDR3 sequence (DNA): TGTGCCAGCAGCGGTCCGGGACAGGGCCCCACAGATACGCAGTATTTT. It yields the protein CASSGPGQGPTDTQYF. The whole variable domain, filled in from reference TRBV5-4 and TRBJ2-3, reads ETGVTQSPTHLIKTRGQQVTLRCSSQSGHNTVSWYQQALGQGPQFIFQYYREEENGRGNFPPRFSGLQFPNYSSELNVNALELDDSALYLCASSGPGQGPTDTQYFGPGTRLTVL.

The J gene is TRBJ1-5, the V gene TRBV29-1; 7 bases map to TRBD1. Germline V gives CDR1 SQVTM, CDR2 ANQGSEA. Trimming took 5 bases from V and 5 from J; bases not matched to a gene: 6. This CDR3 comprises 13 residues. The CDR3 region is CSVITGVDQPQHF. The CDR3 bases are TGCAGCGTTATTACAGGGGTCGATCAGCCCCAGCATTTT. Supplemented by reference TRBV29-1 and TRBJ1-5, the full variable domain reads SAVISQKPSRDICQRGTSLTIQCQVDSQVTMMFWYRQQPGQSLTLIATANQGSEATYESGFVIDKFPISRPNLTFSTLTVSNMSPEDSSIYLCSVITGVDQPQHFGDGTRLSIL.

There are a few counts of this clone. The rearrangement uses TRBV7-9 and TRBJ1-6; 8 bases align to TRBD1. Germline CDR1 reads SEHNR; CDR2 reads FQNEAQ (reference sequence). This CDR3 spans 17 amino acids. With 5 bases clipped from V and 13 bases from J, the junction kept 19 bases outside the gene matches. The CDR3 DNA follows: TGTGCCAGCAGCCGAGCCCCCAGGACAGGGAGTGAACGGCCCCTCCACTTT. Amino acid sequence: CASSRAPRTGSERPLHF. Full variable domain (outside the CDR3, taken from reference TRBV7-9 and TRBJ1-6): DTGVSQNPRHKITKRGQNVTFRCDPISEHNRLYWYRQTLGQGPEFLTYFQNEAQLEKSRLLSDRFSAERPKGSFSTLEIQRTEQGDSAMYLCASSRAPRTGSERPLHFGNGTRLTVT.

This chain connects TRBV7-9 to TRBJ2-7, with 9 positions matching TRBD2. V trimming: 5 bases; J trimming: 6 bases; junction bases outside the gene matches: 5. Germline CDR1 reads SEHNR; CDR2 reads FQNEAQ (reference sequence). The CDR3 runs 13 residues. The CDR3 loop is CASSPSTSGEQYF. As DNA, the CDR3 is TGTGCCAGCAGCCCCTCGACTAGCGGCGAGCAGTACTTC.

The gene calls are TRBV4-1 and TRBJ1-4; 7 bases are a match to TRBD1. This CDR3 has 15 amino acids. Trimming cost V 6 bases and J 7 bases; bases outside gene matches: 11. Germline CDR1 MGHRA, CDR2 YSYEKL. The CDR3 DNA sequence: TGCGCCAGCAGGTACGGGCCAGGGGGAAGTGAAAAACTGTTTTTT. This gives the protein CASRYGPGGSEKLFF.

The CDR3 nucleotides are TGCGCCAGCAGCCGTGAGATAGCGGGAGGGCCAGATACGCAGTATTTT. Residues: CASSREIAGGPDTQYF. V and J are TRBV4-3 and TRBJ2-3; 11 bases are shared with TRBD2. The CDR3 totals 16 residues. Trimming took 4 bases from V and 4 from J; bases not matched to a gene: 7. Per germline, CDR1 LGHNA and CDR2 YSLEER.

This clone was recorded only once. The chain links TRBV4-2 to TRBJ1-2; 10 bases fit TRBD1. CDR3 length: 15 residues. J gave up 7 bases and V 3 bases, and 8 bases lay outside the gene matches. Germline values: CDR1 LGHNA, CDR2 YNFKEQ. For the CDR3, the DNA is TGTGCCAGCAGCCAGGAAAGACAGGGGGCTATTGGCTACACCTTC. It is translated as CASSQERQGAIGYTF.

To note about this clone: An end of the junction does not agree with germline; a read error may underlie this. The chain carries TRBV27 and TRBJ1-1, with unresolved D. Germline values: CDR1 MNHEY, CDR2 SMNVEV (reference sequence). The CDR3 extends over 13 amino acids. The CDR3 protein is CASSPGWATGAFF. Here the CDR3 DNA reads TGTGCCAGCAGTCCGGGGTGGGCCACTGGAGCTTTCTTT.

CDR3 protein: CASSPGGSGPYGYTF. The CDR3 coding sequence is TGTGCCAGCTCACCAGGGGGCTCCGGGCCGTATGGCTACACCTTC. V and J are TRBV18 and TRBJ1-2; D might be TRBD1 (6 bases). This CDR3 comprises 15 residues. Trimming left V 2 bases short and J 5 bases short, with 15 bases between. The V gene's germline CDR1 is KGHSH and CDR2 LQKENI.

The rearrangement uses TRBV9 and TRBJ2-7; 8 bases are shared with TRBD2. CDR3 length: 14 residues. Looked up from germline, CDR1 is SGDLS and CDR2 is YYNGEE. The junction had 4 bases not matched to a gene; V was cut back by 0 bases and J by 5 bases. In DNA, the CDR3 is TGTGCCAGCAGCGTAGCGCCAGCGGGAGACGAGCAGTACTTC. Its protein product is CASSVAPAGDEQYF.

The V call is TRBV5-1, the J call TRBJ2-3, with 10 bases lining up with TRBD2. V trimming: 5 bases; J trimming: 4 bases; junction bases outside the gene matches: 4. The CDR3 consists of 14 residues. The germline gives CDR1 SGHRS, CDR2 YFSETQ. The CDR3 reads CASRLAGEADTQYF. Written as DNA, the CDR3 is TGCGCCAGCAGGCTAGCGGGAGAGGCAGATACGCAGTATTTT.

This chain links TRBV9 with TRBJ1-3; D perhaps matches TRBD1 (6 bases). Trimming removed 3 bases at V and 0 bases at J, with 7 bases between. This CDR3 contains 14 residues. Germline V gene data show CDR1 as SGDLS and CDR2 as YYNGEE. DNA of the CDR3: TGTGCCAGCAGCGGGACAGACTCTGGAAACACCATATATTTT. Protein sequence: CASSGTDSGNTIYF.

This clone was observed a single time. The chain joins TRBV13 to TRBJ2-7; tentative D call: TRBD1 (5 bases). The CDR3 extends over 14 amino acids. CDR1 is PRHDT, CDR2 FYEKMQ, per germline (reference sequence). V was pared by 5 bases and J by 3 bases, with 14 bases between. CDR3 in DNA: TGTGCCAGCAGCGTCAGGGCCATGAACTACGAGCAGTACTTC. Amino acids: CASSVRAMNYEQYF. Complete variable domain (other parts from reference TRBV13 and TRBJ2-7): AAGVIQSPRHLIKEKRETATLKCYPIPRHDTVYWYQQGPGQDPQFLISFYEKMQSDKGSIPDRFSAQQFSDYHSELNMSSLELGDSALYFCASSVRAMNYEQYFGPGTRLTVT.

This chain links TRBV5-8 with TRBJ2-7; D unresolved. CDR3 length equals 11 residues. Germline V lookup: CDR1 SGHTS, CDR2 YDEGEE. Deletions cut 4 bases from V and 2 bases from J, with 4 bases between. CDR3 in amino acids: CASSQAYEQYF. For the CDR3, the DNA is TGTGCCAGCAGCCAGGCCTACGAGCAGTACTTC.

The chain joins TRBV2 to TRBJ2-7; D is uncertain. The V and J ends lost 3 bases and 4 bases respectively, with 28 bases between them. This CDR3 comprises 19 residues. Germline V gives CDR1 SNHLY, CDR2 FYNNEI. The CDR3 nucleotides are TGTGCCAGCAGTGATTTGAGGCAGCCAACCATCATACGAACGTACGAGCAGTACTTC. Its translation is CASSDLRQPTIIRTYEQYF. The full variable domain, its missing parts supplied by reference TRBV2 and TRBJ2-7, is EPEVTQTPSHQVTQMGQEVILRCVPISNHLYFYWYRQILGQKVEFLVSFYNNEISEKSEIFDDQFSVERPDGSNFTLKIRSTKLEDSAMYFCASSDLRQPTIIRTYEQYFGPGTRLTVT.

This chain joins TRBV7-3 and TRBJ2-3, with 10 bases identical to TRBD2. V shed 5 bases and J 2 bases; nucleotides not matched to a gene: 4. CDR1 is SGHTA, CDR2 FQGTGA, per germline. The CDR3 extends over 15 amino acids. In DNA form, the CDR3 reads TGTGCCAGCAGCGAACTAGCGGGGAACACAGATACGCAGTATTTT. Its translation is CASSELAGNTDTQYF.

The chain has TRBV19 and TRBJ2-7, with D possibly matching TRBD1 (5 bases). The germline V and J ends were trimmed by 1 base and 0 bases, with 10 bases remaining between them. Germline V gives CDR1 LNHDA, CDR2 SQIVND (reference sequence). This CDR3 spans 15 amino acids. The DNA of the CDR3 is TGTGCCAGTAGTATAGCACAGGAGAGCTCCTACGAGCAGTACTTC. This gives the protein CASSIAQESSYEQYF.

The chain links TRBV5-5 to TRBJ1-2; tentative D call: TRBD1 (6 bases). Trimming pared 0 bases from V and 5 bases from J, leaving 14 bases between. CDR1 is SGHKS and CDR2 is YYEKEE in the germline V gene (reference sequence). The CDR3 spans 15 residues. In DNA form, the CDR3 reads TGTGCCAGCAGCTTGGCATCCAGGGGAACTTATGGCTACACCTTC. Translating gives CASSLASRGTYGYTF.

V gene TRBV7-3 combines with J gene TRBJ1-1; D gene uncertain. V gave up 5 bases and J gave up 3 bases, with 13 bases separating them. This CDR3 is 14 amino acids long. Germline CDR1 reads SGHTA; CDR2 reads FQGTGA. The CDR3 DNA sequence: TGTGCCAGCAGCCCGTCCTATTCGGACACTGAAGCTTTCTTT. Residues: CASSPSYSDTEAFF.

The V call is TRBV6-1, the J call TRBJ2-5; TRBD2 matches at 12 bases. This CDR3 region has 16 residues. With V trimmed by 2 bases and J by 4 bases, 5 bases remained unmatched. Germline CDR1 reads MNHNS; CDR2 reads SASEGT. CDR3 DNA: TGTGCCAGCAGTGAATGGGGGACTAGCGGGTCAGAGACCCAGTACTTC. It translates to CASSEWGTSGSETQYF.

This clone has only one observation. This sequence joins TRBV5-1 and TRBJ1-3; possibly TRBD1 for D (6 bases). The CDR3 extends over 14 amino acids. Germline V gene data show CDR1 as SGHRS and CDR2 as YFSETQ. Trimming cost V 4 bases and J 3 bases, with 11 bases left between them. The CDR3 coding sequence is TGCGCCAGCAGCCTGACAGGCGATGGAAACACCATATATTTT. Amino acids: CASSLTGDGNTIYF. Full variable domain (outside the CDR3, taken from reference TRBV5-1 and TRBJ1-3): KAGVTQTPRYLIKTRGQQVTLSCSPISGHRSVSWYQQTPGQGLQFLFEYFSETQRNKGNFPGRFSGRQFSNSRSEMNVSTLELGDSALYLCASSLTGDGNTIYFGEGSWLTVV.

V gene TRBV2 combines with J gene TRBJ2-5; 10 bases align to TRBD1. This CDR3 has 14 residues. Germline CDR1 is SNHLY and CDR2 is FYNNEI. V was clipped by 6 bases and J by 5 bases; unmatched bases: 6. CDR3 sequence reads: CASRRQGADETQYF. CDR3 nucleotides: TGTGCCAGCAGACGACAGGGGGCGGATGAGACCCAGTACTTC.

The genes are TRBV7-9 and TRBJ1-2; unclear D gene. Germline values: CDR1 SEHNR, CDR2 FQNEAQ (reference sequence). The CDR3 length is 15 residues. Trimming shortened V by 5 bases and J by 0 bases, and 13 bases separated the two germline ends. The CDR3 nucleotides are TGTGCCAGCAGCGGCAATTCGTCCCCTAACTATGGCTACACCTTC. This gives the protein CASSGNSSPNYGYTF. Variable domain in full (rest from reference TRBV7-9 and TRBJ1-2): DTGVSQNPRHKITKRGQNVTFRCDPISEHNRLYWYRQTLGQGPEFLTYFQNEAQLEKSRLLSDRFSAERPKGSFSTLEIQRTEQGDSAMYLCASSGNSSPNYGYTFGSGTRLTVV.